This section outlines one TCR beta chain sequence together with its context. This clonotype was seen a handful of times. Its antigen specificity is not known. No quality values exist for individual bases; no much larger clone is one base distant. The germline V gene encodes CDR1 MNHEY and CDR2 SMNVEV (reference sequence). The CDR3 contains 15 residues, cysteine and phenylalanine counted. CDR3 DNA is the only sequence kept; it has 45 bases, read in frame from the first base. Trimming takes 3 bases from V and 0 bases from J, and the germline ends sit 12 bases apart. This sample is drawn from a study of early T cells in non-severe SARS-CoV-2 infection (dated by TCRdb to the early 2020s). Some background on the complete study: Because TCR sequencing was done on bulk RNA from unsorted whole blood, the alpha and beta chains could not be paired.

Library creation used 5' RACE. The sequencer was a NextSeq 500. Unique molecular identifiers were attached to individual cDNA molecules in the TCR library protocol so that sequencing error and PCR bias could be corrected. Both TCR alpha and beta chains were sequenced, and tight co-correlation was observed between alpha and beta sequence abundances in each sample. As for how the authors treated the data: Decombinator V4 was used to annotate TCR sequences for V gene, J gene and CDR3. TCRs were defined as expanded if a significant change between any two time points was detected under a Poisson model with p below 0.0001. TCR abundances were normalised to the total number of TCRs sequenced in each sample and reported as counts per million. TRAV1-2 paired with TRAJ12, TRAJ20 or TRAJ33 defined MAIT TCRs, while TRAV10 paired with TRAJ18 defined iNKT TCRs. VDJdb, accessed 1 November 2021, was searched for CMV, EBV and SARS-CoV-2 annotated TCRs, with TCRs annotated for multiple antigens excluded. TCRdb ran its own pipeline on the public reads, namely fastp trimming at Q25 and MiXCR clone calling, and kept in-frame beta chains. Records with the same CDR3 protein are collapsed into one entry carrying the most frequent genes and DNA. The V and J calls here are based on TCRdb, not the publication. The sample table holds some 56,000 distinct CDR3 sequences, of which about 10% were seen once. 6% to 8% of the sample is taken by the ten largest.

Results and caveats for the whole study, not just this receptor: VDJdb matching was skewed toward anti-spike CD8 responses, so virus-specific expansions were likely underestimated and private and CD4 specificities were missed.

This was a case-control study nested in a cohort of healthcare workers in London, UK, who had nasopharyngeal swab PCR tests and blood samples taken every week. Healthcare workers were recruited during the week of the UK lockdown, between 23 and 31 March 2020, and followed weekly for up to about 15 weeks. The origin of this receptor is an adult who was a healthcare worker with PCR-confirmed SARS-CoV-2 infection or an uninfected control (not recorded which). Rearrangement joined TRBV27 to TRBJ2-7, and the D gene may be TRBD1, 6 bases matching. Sequencing input: whole blood. The DNA sequence is TGTGCCAGCAGTTTTAGGCAGGGGACCTCCTACGAGCAGTACTTC. This encodes CASSFRQGTSYEQYF.